The entry below describes one T cell receptor beta chain. Its antigen remains unknown. After removal of 3 bases from V and 0 bases from J, the junction contained 7 bases not matched to a gene. Germline assignment: CDR1 SQVTM and CDR2 ANQGSEA. This CDR3 has 16 amino acids. The sample is drawn from a study of identical twins. Unique molecular identifiers were present on the cDNA, and a universal primer site came from template switching. TCRdb independently ran MiXCR on the 5' RACE reads; one entry per CDR3 protein. The table records 1.5 million to 2 million distinct CDR3 sequences, around a third of them present only once. Study findings and constraints: The abundant beta clonotypes from cord blood had fewer insertions, and memory repertoires had none of this.

The sample taken for sequencing was cord blood. This TCR was sampled from a newborn girl in good health. The rearrangement uses TRBV29-1 and TRBJ2-1, with TRBD2 matching 8 bases. CDR3: CSVDRLAGISYNEQFF. The CDR3 DNA is TGCAGCGTTGATAGGCTAGCGGGCATCTCCTACAATGAGCAGTTCTTC.